This entry lists 13 T cell receptor beta chains sequenced from one sample in a study of shared clonotypes between healthy human individuals. Assay used: immunoSEQ multiplex PCR; TCRdb lists only in-frame clones, some missing. This table has over a million clones, about 80% appearing once. Sequencing input: memory CD4+ T cells from PBMCs. Subset of the sample: CD45RA-negative fraction. These receptors were taken from a man younger than 30 in good health. Some clones in this sample may be carry-over from other donors' samples.

This clone was recorded a few times. The chain combines TRBV11-1 with TRBJ2-2; 10 bases line up with TRBD2. The length of the CDR3 is 17 residues. Germline V lookup: CDR1 SGHAT, CDR2 FQDESV (reference sequence). V gave up 2 bases and J gave up 2 bases; unmatched junction bases: 5. The CDR3: CASSLLAGAVNTGELFF. The CDR3 nucleotides read TGTGCCAGCAGCTTACTAGCGGGAGCTGTTAACACCGGGGAGCTGTTTTTT.

This clone was observed a handful of times. The CDR3 DNA sequence: TGTGCCAGCTCACCACCGGTGGGCTCCGGCGATGAGCAGTTCTTC. Amino acid sequence: CASSPPVGSGDEQFF. The chain links TRBV18 to TRBJ2-1; D call uncertain. The CDR3 extends over 15 amino acids. CDR1 is KGHSH and CDR2 is LQKENI in the germline V gene. V lost 0 bases to trimming and J lost 8 bases, with 14 bases between them.

V and J are TRBV18 and TRBJ2-5; 10 nucleotides agree with TRBD1. The CDR3 loop spans 17 amino acids. The V gene's germline CDR1 is KGHSH and CDR2 LQKENI. With V trimmed by 3 bases and J by 4 bases, 11 bases remained unmatched. The CDR3 bases are TGTGCCAGCTCACCCGTCCCGGGACAGGGGCGAGTAGAGACCCAGTACTTC. This encodes CASSPVPGQGRVETQYF.

The chain employs TRBV5-1 and TRBJ2-1, with 9 bases that match TRBD2. Germline V gene sequence: CDR1 SGHRS, CDR2 YFSETQ. The CDR3 is 15 amino acids. J was trimmed by 9 bases and V by 6 bases; bases with no gene match: 13. CDR3 loop: CASKAGGLSEGEQFF. The DNA of the CDR3 is TGCGCCAGCAAGGCGGGAGGGCTCTCCGAGGGTGAGCAGTTCTTC.

V and J are TRBV2 and TRBJ1-4, with TRBD1 as a possible D gene (5 bases). CDR1 SNHLY and CDR2 FYNNEI come from the germline V gene. V was shortened by 6 bases and J by 8 bases, with 16 bases between the two germline ends. The length of the CDR3 is 14 residues. CDR3 residues: CASSGHRQGEKLFF. The CDR3 DNA is TGTGCCAGCAGCGGACACCGCCAAGGGGAAAAACTGTTTTTT.

This chain links TRBV9 with TRBJ2-2; 14 bases are shared with TRBD2. The germline V gene has CDR1 SGDLS and CDR2 YYNGEE. The J segment lost 5 bases and the V segment lost 0 bases, leaving 9 bases of the junction unmatched. The CDR3 covers 19 residues. The chain's CDR3 is CASSVGGLAGGGWTGELFF. CDR3 nucleotide sequence: TGTGCCAGCAGCGTAGGAGGACTAGCGGGAGGAGGATGGACCGGGGAGCTGTTTTTT. Full variable domain (rest looked up from reference TRBV9 and TRBJ2-2): DSGVTQTPKHLITATGQRVTLRCSPRSGDLSVYWYQQSLDQGLQFLIQYYNGEERAKGNILERFSAQQFPDLHSELNLSSLELGDSALYFCASSVGGLAGGGWTGELFFGEGSRLTVL.

To note about this clone: Within the sample, other DNA sequences also encode this same CDR3. DNA of the CDR3: TGTGCCAGTAGTATAGGACGGGGCTATGGCTACACCTTC. This translates into CASSIGRGYGYTF. The chain uses TRBV19 and TRBJ1-2; D is unresolved. CDR3 length equals 13 residues. V lost 1 base, J lost 4 bases, and 7 bases lay in between. The V gene's germline CDR1 is LNHDA and CDR2 SQIVND (reference sequence). Supplemented by reference TRBV19 and TRBJ1-2, the full variable domain reads DGGITQSPKYLFRKEGQNVTLSCEQNLNHDAMYWYRQDPGQGLRLIYYSQIVNDFQKGDIAEGYSVSREKKESFPLTVTSAQKNPTAFYLCASSIGRGYGYTFGSGTRLTVV.

The gene calls are TRBV5-4 and TRBJ1-2, with 11 bases that match TRBD1. Germline CDR1 and CDR2: SGHNT and YYREEE (reference sequence). J lost 2 bases, V lost 4 bases, and 10 bases had no gene match. There are 17 residues in the CDR3. The CDR3, as DNA: TGTGCCAGCAGCCCCGGACAGGGGGCCAGTGCGAACTATGGCTACACCTTC. Amino acid sequence: CASSPGQGASANYGYTF.

This clone was counted a few times. This CDR3 reads CASSPLGLRSEQYF. In nucleotides, the CDR3 is TGCGCCAGCAGCCCGCTGGGACTAAGATCCGAGCAGTACTTC. This sequence joins TRBV5-1 and TRBJ2-7, with 7 bases fitting TRBD2. The germline V gene encodes CDR1 SGHRS and CDR2 YFSETQ. J gave up 6 bases and V 4 bases, and 10 bases lay outside the gene matches. This CDR3 is built from 14 residues.

The chain carries TRBV2 and TRBJ1-5, with no clear D. Germline assignment: CDR1 SNHLY and CDR2 FYNNEI. The CDR3 runs 12 residues. Trimming shortened V by 8 bases and J by 1 base, and 6 bases separated the two germline ends. CDR3 in DNA: TGTGCCAGCCACGACAGCAATCAGCCCCAGCATTTT. It yields the protein CASHDSNQPQHF. Full variable domain (outside the CDR3, taken from reference TRBV2 and TRBJ1-5): EPEVTQTPSHQVTQMGQEVILRCVPISNHLYFYWYRQILGQKVEFLVSFYNNEISEKSEIFDDQFSVERPDGSNFTLKIRSTKLEDSAMYFCASHDSNQPQHFGDGTRLSIL.

This clone showed up many times. The rearrangement joins TRBV27 to TRBJ1-4; 12 bases agree with TRBD1. The germline V gene has CDR1 MNHEY and CDR2 SMNVEV (reference sequence). The CDR3 has 17 amino acids. V lost 2 bases and J lost 5; bases outside the gene matches: 6. Here the CDR3 DNA reads TGTGCCAGCAGTTTAAGAGGGACAGGGGGCCGGAATGAAAAACTGTTTTTT. Translation: CASSLRGTGGRNEKLFF.

The J gene is TRBJ2-7, the V gene TRBV5-1; 7 nucleotides align to TRBD1. Germline V CDR1 and CDR2: SGHRS, YFSETQ. The CDR3 is 14 amino acids. Germline trimming cut 2 bases from V and 4 bases from J; bases unmatched to any gene: 6. The CDR3 nucleotides read TGCGCCAGCAGCTTTAGGGGGCTCGGGTACGAGCAGTACTTC. It yields the protein CASSFRGLGYEQYF.

V usage is TRBV4-1 and J usage is TRBJ2-7; unclear D gene. Looked up from germline, CDR1 is MGHRA and CDR2 is YSYEKL. Trimming took 0 bases from V and 2 from J, leaving 14 bases between them. The CDR3 contains 16 residues. The CDR3 spells CASSQDLSSVTYEQYF. In nucleotides, the CDR3 is TGCGCCAGCAGCCAAGATCTAAGTTCAGTTACCTACGAGCAGTACTTC.